What follows is one TCR beta chain and its context. Its antigen is still unknown. No base quality information exists; no much larger clone differs at one position. The data were obtained in a study of technical replicates of blood from a few donors (dated by TCRdb to about 2017). The method behind the library was the immunoSEQ multiplex PCR assay. Held by TCRdb, this immuneACCESS table contains in-frame sequences only and omits some clones. Under half of the omission traces to an unresolved V gene where checked; the cause of the rest is unknown. This sample holds about 67,000 clones; roughly 98% were observed only once. The leading ten clones occupy roughly 0.15% of the sample. The germline V gene encodes CDR1 SGDLS and CDR2 YYNGEE. The CDR3 numbers 15 residues from cysteine through phenylalanine. The read is trimmed to its CDR3 DNA, 45 bases read in frame from base 1. V is trimmed back by 4 bases and J by 3 bases, and the junction contains 9 bases that no gene match accounts for.

The sequenced sample consisted of T cells isolated from PBMCs. This chain joins TRBV9 to TRBJ2-7; TRBD2 agrees with 8 junctional bases. The TCR originated in a human donor in good health. The CDR3 reads CASSPRGGGIYEQYF. The DNA sequence is as follows: TGTGCCAGCAGCCCCCGCGGCGGGGGGATCTACGAGCAGTACTTC.